The rows below give T cell receptor beta chains drawn from one sample of a study of identical twins. TCRdb reanalysed the 5' RACE reads using MiXCR and keeps one entry per CDR3 protein. Of 1.5 million to 2 million distinct CDR3 sequences in the sample, under 35% were seen once. Specimen: cord blood. The receptors here all came from a newborn girl in good health. Each CDR3 is given with its conserved first and last residue. Each record gives: clone size, J gene, V gene, D gene, CDR3 DNA, CDR3 protein. A D gene is named only where the DNA matches it firmly. Clone size is not always given. Where it is, it says once, few, many or a class for expanded clones.

>.|TRBJ1-2|TRBV28|.
TGTGCCAGTCTAGGGGCGGAGTATGGCTACACCTTC
CASLGAEYGYTF
>.|TRBJ1-1|TRBV5-1|.
TGCGCCAGCAGCATGGGGGGAGGAACGAACACTGAAGCTTTCTTT
CASSMGGGTNTEAFF
>.|TRBJ2-7|TRBV7-2|TRBD2
TGTGCCAGCAGCTTAATCCGGGGTAGCGGGAAGTATAACAATGAGCAGTACTTC
CASSLIRGSGKYNNEQYF
>few|TRBJ2-3|TRBV5-6|.
TGTGCCAGCAGCTTGTTACTAGCAGGAGATACGCAGTATTTT
CASSLLLAGDTQYF
>.|TRBJ1-2|TRBV11-1|TRBD1
TGTGCCAGCAGCTTCCGGACAGGGGGTGTCCATGGCTACACCTTC
CASSFRTGGVHGYTF
>.|TRBJ1-6|TRBV12-3/TRBV12-4|.
TGTGCCAGCAGTTTAGGGGGGATGAGCTCACCCCTCCACTTT
CASSLGGMSSPLHF
>few|TRBJ2-7|TRBV5-6|TRBD2
TGTGCCAGCAGCTTAGCGGAGCGGGGCTACGAGCAGTACTTC
CASSLAERGYEQYF
>few|TRBJ2-1|TRBV5-8|TRBD2
TGTGCCAGCACCCCCGGACTAGCGGGAATGAGCTCCTACAATGAGCAGTTCTTC
CASTPGLAGMSSYNEQFF
>few|TRBJ1-1|TRBV10-3|TRBD1
TGTGCCATCAGTGCGGACAGGGGCTTGAACACTGAAGCTTTCTTT
CAISADRGLNTEAFF
>few|TRBJ2-7|TRBV20-1|TRBD2
TGCAGTGCTACTAGCGGGTGGACCTACAATGAGCAGTACTTC
CSATSGWTYNEQYF
>.|TRBJ2-3|TRBV29-1|.
TGCAGCGTTGATGGCGGGGGCGGAGATACGCAGTATTTT
CSVDGGGGDTQYF
>few|TRBJ2-3|TRBV20-1|.
TGCAGTGCTCGCCCTTGGGCGGGCGGCACAGATACGCAGTATTTT
CSARPWAGGTDTQYF
>.|TRBJ1-2|TRBV2|TRBD1
TGTGCCAGCAGCCCCGATTGGGGGGGGACAGGGGGCTATGGCTACACCTTC
CASSPDWGGTGGYGYTF
>.|TRBJ1-2|TRBV20-1|.
TGCAGTGCTAGAGCGCCTAGACTCCAGTCAGCCGATGGCTACACCTTC
CSARAPRLQSADGYTF
>.|TRBJ2-7|TRBV7-9|.
TGTGCCAGCAGCTCCCAGGACTGGACCTACGAGCAGTACTTC
CASSSQDWTYEQYF
>many|TRBJ2-1|TRBV5-1|.
TGCGCCAGCAGCTCAAAGGCAGGGACCTCCTACAATGAGCAGTTCTTC
CASSSKAGTSYNEQFF
>.|TRBJ2-1|TRBV19|.
TGTGCCAGTAGTATAGGGTCGGGTTACTCCTACAATGAGCAGTTCTTC
CASSIGSGYSYNEQFF
>.|TRBJ2-6|TRBV9|.
TGTGCCAGCAGCGTTACGCCTGGGGAGAGCTCTGGGGCCAACGTCCTGACTTTC
CASSVTPGESSGANVLTF
>.|TRBJ1-2|TRBV27|.
TGTGCCAGCAGTTTATTTTCCGGGGGTGGCTACACCTTC
CASSLFSGGGYTF
>few|TRBJ2-2|TRBV11-1|.
TGTGCCAGCAGGAGTAACAGGCTTCTGAACACCGGGGAGCTGTTTTTT
CASRSNRLLNTGELFF
>few|TRBJ2-5|TRBV12-3/TRBV12-4|.
TGTGCCAGCAGTTTACGAAACAGGCAAGAGACCCAGTACTTC
CASSLRNRQETQYF
>few|TRBJ1-2|TRBV5-6|TRBD1
TGTGCCAGCAGCTTGACCGACAGGGCTTACACCTTC
CASSLTDRAYTF
>many|TRBJ2-5|TRBV4-2|.
TGTGCCAGCAGCCGAGGAGACGGAGAGACCCAGTACTTC
CASSRGDGETQYF
>.|TRBJ1-2|TRBV7-2|.
TGTGCCAGCAGCTTATCCAACAGACCTAACTATGGCTACACCTTC
CASSLSNRPNYGYTF